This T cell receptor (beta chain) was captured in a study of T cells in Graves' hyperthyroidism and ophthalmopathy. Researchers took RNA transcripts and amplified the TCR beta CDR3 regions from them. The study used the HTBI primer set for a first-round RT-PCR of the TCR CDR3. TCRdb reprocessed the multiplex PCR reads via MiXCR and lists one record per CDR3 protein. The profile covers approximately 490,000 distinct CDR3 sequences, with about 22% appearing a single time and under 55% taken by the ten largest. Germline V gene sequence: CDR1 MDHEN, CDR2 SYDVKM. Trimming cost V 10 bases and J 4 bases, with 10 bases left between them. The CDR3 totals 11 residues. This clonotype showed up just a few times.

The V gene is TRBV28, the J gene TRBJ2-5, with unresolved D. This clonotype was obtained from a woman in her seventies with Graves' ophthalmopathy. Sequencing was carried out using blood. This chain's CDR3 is CATRRRETQYF. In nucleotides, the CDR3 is TGTGCCACCCGGAGACGAGAGACCCAGTACTTC.